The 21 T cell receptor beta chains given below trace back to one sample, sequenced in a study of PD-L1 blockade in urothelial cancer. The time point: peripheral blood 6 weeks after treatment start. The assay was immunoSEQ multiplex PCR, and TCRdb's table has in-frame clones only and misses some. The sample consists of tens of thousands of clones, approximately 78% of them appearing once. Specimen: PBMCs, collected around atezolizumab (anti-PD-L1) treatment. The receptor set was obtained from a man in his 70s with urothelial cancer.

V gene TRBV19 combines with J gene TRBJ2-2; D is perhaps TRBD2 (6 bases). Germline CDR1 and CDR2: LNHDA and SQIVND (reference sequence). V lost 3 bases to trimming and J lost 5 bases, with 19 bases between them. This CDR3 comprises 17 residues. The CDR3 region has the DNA TGTGCCAGTAGTATGGGATCGGACTGGGGAGGTACCGGGGAGCTGTTTTTT. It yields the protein CASSMGSDWGGTGELFF.

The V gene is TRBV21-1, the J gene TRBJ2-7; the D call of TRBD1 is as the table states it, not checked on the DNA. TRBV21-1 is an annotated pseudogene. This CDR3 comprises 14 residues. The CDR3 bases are TGTGCCAGCAGCAAAGGGGCAGGTCCGTACGAGCAGTACTTC. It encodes CASSKGAGPYEQYF.

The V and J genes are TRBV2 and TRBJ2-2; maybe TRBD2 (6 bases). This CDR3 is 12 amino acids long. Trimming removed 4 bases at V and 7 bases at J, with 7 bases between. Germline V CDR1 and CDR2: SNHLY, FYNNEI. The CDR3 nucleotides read TGTGCCAGCAGTGGGGACTTCGGGGAGCTGTTTTTT. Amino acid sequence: CASSGDFGELFF.

The CDR3 protein is CASSLSVPGDGYTF. CDR3 bases: TGTGCCAGCAGTTTATCAGTGCCCGGGGATGGCTACACCTTC. V usage is TRBV27 and J usage is TRBJ1-2; no clear D. V was cut by 0 bases and J by 6 bases, with 11 bases left in between. The CDR3 is made up of 14 amino acids. Germline V CDR1 and CDR2: MNHEY, SMNVEV (reference sequence).

CDR3: CASSLAGGGNTEAFF. The CDR3 DNA sequence: TGTGCCAGCAGCTTGGCGGGGGGGGGCAACACTGAAGCTTTCTTT. The rearrangement joins TRBV5-4 to TRBJ1-1; tentative D call: TRBD1 (6 bases). Germline loops: CDR1 SGHNT, CDR2 YYREEE (reference sequence). The ends were cut back, 0 bases at V and 2 bases at J, with 11 bases in the middle. The CDR3 loop spans 15 amino acids.

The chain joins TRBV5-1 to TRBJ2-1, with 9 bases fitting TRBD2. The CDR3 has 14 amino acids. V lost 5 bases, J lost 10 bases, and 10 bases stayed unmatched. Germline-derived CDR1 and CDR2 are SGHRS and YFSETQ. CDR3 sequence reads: CASRQGTSTSEQFF. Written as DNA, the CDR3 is TGCGCCAGCAGGCAGGGGACTAGCACCAGCGAGCAGTTCTTC.

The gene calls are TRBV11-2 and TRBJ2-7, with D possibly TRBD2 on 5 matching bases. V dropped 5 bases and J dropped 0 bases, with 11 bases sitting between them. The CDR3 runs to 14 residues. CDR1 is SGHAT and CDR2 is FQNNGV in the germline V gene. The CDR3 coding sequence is TGTGCCAGCAGCCCGGACTGGAGCTCCTACGAGCAGTACTTC. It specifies CASSPDWSSYEQYF.

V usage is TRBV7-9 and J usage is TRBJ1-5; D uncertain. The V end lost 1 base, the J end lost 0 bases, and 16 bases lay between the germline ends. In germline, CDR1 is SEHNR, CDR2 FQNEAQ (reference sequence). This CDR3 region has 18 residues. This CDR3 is CASSLVGGSRASNQPQHF. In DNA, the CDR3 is TGTGCCAGCAGCTTAGTTGGCGGGAGCAGAGCTAGCAATCAGCCCCAGCATTTT. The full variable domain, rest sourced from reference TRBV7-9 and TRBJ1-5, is DTGVSQNPRHKITKRGQNVTFRCDPISEHNRLYWYRQTLGQGPEFLTYFQNEAQLEKSRLLSDRFSAERPKGSFSTLEIQRTEQGDSAMYLCASSLVGGSRASNQPQHFGDGTRLSIL.

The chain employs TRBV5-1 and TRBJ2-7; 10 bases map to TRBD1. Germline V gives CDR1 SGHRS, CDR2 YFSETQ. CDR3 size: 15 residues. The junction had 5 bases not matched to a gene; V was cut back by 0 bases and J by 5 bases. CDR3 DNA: TGCGCCAGCAGCTTGGGGACAGGGGGATTCCACGAGCAGTACTTC. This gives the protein CASSLGTGGFHEQYF.

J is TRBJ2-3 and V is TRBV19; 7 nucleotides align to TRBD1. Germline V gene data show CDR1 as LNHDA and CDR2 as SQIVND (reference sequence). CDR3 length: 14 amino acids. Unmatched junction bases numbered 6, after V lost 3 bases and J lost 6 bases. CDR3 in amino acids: CASSIRDRGDTQYF. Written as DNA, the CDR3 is TGTGCCAGTAGTATCAGGGACAGAGGGGATACGCAGTATTTT.

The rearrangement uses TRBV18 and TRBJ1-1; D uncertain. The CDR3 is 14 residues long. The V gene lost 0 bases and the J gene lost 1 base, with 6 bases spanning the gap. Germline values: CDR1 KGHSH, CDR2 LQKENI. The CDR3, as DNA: TGTGCCAGCTCACCACCGTCCGGGAACACTGAAGCTTTCTTT. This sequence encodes CASSPPSGNTEAFF.

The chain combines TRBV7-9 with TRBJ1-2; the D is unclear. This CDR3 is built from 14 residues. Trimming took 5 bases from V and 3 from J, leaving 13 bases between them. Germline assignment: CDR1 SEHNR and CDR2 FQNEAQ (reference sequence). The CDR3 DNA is TGTGCCAGCAGCGGCCCGGGTAAACACTATGGCTACACCTTC. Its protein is CASSGPGKHYGYTF.

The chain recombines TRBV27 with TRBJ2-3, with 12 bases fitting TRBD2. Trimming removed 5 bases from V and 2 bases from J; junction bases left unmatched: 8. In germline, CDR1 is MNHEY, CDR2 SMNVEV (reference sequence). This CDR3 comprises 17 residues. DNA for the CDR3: TGTGCCAGCAGTCTTAGGTCTAGCGGGAGGGCCACAGATACGCAGTATTTT. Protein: CASSLRSSGRATDTQYF.

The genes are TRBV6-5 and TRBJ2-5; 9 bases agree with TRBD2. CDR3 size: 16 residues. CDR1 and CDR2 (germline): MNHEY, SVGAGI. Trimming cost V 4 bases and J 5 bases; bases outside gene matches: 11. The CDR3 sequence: CASSLSGREGDETQYF. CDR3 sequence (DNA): TGTGCCAGCAGTTTATCCGGGCGGGAGGGCGATGAGACCCAGTACTTC.

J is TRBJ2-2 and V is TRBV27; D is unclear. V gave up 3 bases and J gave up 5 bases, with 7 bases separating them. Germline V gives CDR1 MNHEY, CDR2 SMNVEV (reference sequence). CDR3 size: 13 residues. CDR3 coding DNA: TGTGCCAGCAGTTTTCCCCAGACCGGGGAGCTGTTTTTT. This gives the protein CASSFPQTGELFF.

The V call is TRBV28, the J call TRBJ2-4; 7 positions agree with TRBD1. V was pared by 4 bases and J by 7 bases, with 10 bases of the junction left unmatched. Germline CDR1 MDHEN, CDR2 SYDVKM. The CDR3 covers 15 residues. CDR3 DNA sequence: TGTGCCAGCAGTTCCCATCCCGGACAGGTTAACATTCAGTACTTC. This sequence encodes CASSSHPGQVNIQYF.

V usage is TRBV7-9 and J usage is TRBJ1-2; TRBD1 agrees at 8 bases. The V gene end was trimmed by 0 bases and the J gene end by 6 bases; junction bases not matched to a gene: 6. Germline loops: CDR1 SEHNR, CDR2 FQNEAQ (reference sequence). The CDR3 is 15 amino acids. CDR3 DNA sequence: TGTGCCAGCAGCTTAGCGGACAGGGAGGGAAATGGCTACACCTTC. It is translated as CASSLADREGNGYTF.

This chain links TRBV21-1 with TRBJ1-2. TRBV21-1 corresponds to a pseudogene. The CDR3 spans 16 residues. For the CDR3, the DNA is TGTGCCAGCAGCAACGGGTTGACTTCATCGGACTATGGCTACACCTTC. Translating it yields CASSNGLTSSDYGYTF.

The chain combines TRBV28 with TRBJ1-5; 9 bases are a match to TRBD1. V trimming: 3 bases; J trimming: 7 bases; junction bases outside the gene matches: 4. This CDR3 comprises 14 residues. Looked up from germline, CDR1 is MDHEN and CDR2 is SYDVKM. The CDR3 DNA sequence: TGTGCCAGCAGTTTCGGACAGGGGAACCAGCCCCAGCATTTT. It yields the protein CASSFGQGNQPQHF.

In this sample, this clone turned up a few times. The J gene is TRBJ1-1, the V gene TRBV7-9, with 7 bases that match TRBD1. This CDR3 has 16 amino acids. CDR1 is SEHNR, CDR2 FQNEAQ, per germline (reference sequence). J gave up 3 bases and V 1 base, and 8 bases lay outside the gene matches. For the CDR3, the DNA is TGTGCCAGCAGCTTAGTCGGGCTTGACAGGGACACTGAAGCTTTCTTT. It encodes CASSLVGLDRDTEAFF.

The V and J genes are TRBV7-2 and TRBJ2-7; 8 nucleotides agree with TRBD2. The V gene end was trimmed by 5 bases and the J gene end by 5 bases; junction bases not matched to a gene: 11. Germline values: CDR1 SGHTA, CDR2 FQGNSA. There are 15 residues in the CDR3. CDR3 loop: CASSRKAGVYNEQYF. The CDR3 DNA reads TGTGCCAGCAGCCGGAAAGCGGGAGTCTACAACGAGCAGTACTTC.